These T cell receptor beta chains were read from a single sample in a study of shared clonotypes between healthy human individuals. Sequencing was performed with immunoSEQ multiplex PCR; in TCRdb, only in-frame clones are kept and a portion is missing. The sample consists of approximately 840,000 clones, 90% to 98% of them appearing once. Input material: naive CD8+ T cells sorted from blood. Every receptor here comes from a man under 40 in good health. CDR3s include the opening cysteine and the closing phenylalanine or tryptophan. The order of the fields is D gene, J gene, V gene, clone size, CDR3 DNA, CDR3 protein. D genes are given only for firm matches. Expanded clones are given a class, and other clones once, few, many or no size at all.

TRBD2,TRBJ2-7,TRBV19,.,TGTGCCAGTAGTACCGGGATAGCGGGAGGAAAAAACTACGAGCAGTACTTC,CASSTGIAGGKNYEQYF
.,TRBJ2-7,TRBV29-1,.,TGCAGCGTTGAAGGGGTAGCGGCCCAAAACTCCTACGAGCAGTACTTC,CSVEGVAAQNSYEQYF
TRBD1,TRBJ2-7,TRBV14,.,TGTGCCAGCAGCCGATCCGGGACAGCGTTCTACGAGCAGTACTTC,CASSRSGTAFYEQYF
.,TRBJ1-1,TRBV6-6,.,TGTGCCAGCAGCCCACAGGGGAACACTGAAGCTTTCTTT,CASSPQGNTEAFF
.,TRBJ2-6,TRBV9,.,TGTGCCAGCAGCCCGAAGAAGGGCGTCCTGACTTTC,CASSPKKGVLTF
.,TRBJ2-7,TRBV5-6,.,TGTGCCAGCAGCTCGAGTTACTACTCCTCCTACGAGCAGTACTTC,CASSSSYYSSYEQYF
.,TRBJ1-1,TRBV27,.,TGTGCCAGCAGGAGGGGGATGGACACTGAAGCTTTCTTT,CASRRGMDTEAFF
.,TRBJ2-3,TRBV15,.,TGTGCCACCAGCAGCGGGGGCACAGATACGCAGTATTTT,CATSSGGTDTQYF
TRBD2,TRBJ2-7,TRBV27,.,TGTGCCAGCAGTTTATCCCGGGGAGGGCCTTACGAGCAGTACTTC,CASSLSRGGPYEQYF
.,TRBJ2-5,TRBV6-6,.,TGTGCCAGCAGTTACCGGGGGTTGGAGACCCAGTACTTC,CASSYRGLETQYF
.,TRBJ2-7,TRBV4-1,.,TGCGCCAGCAGTCCGAGTCCGGGAGCCCATTACGAGCAGTACTTC,CASSPSPGAHYEQYF
TRBD2,TRBJ2-7,TRBV30,.,TGTGCCTGGACTAGCGGTACCTACGAGCAGTACTTC,CAWTSGTYEQYF
.,TRBJ1-5,TRBV27,.,TGTGCCAGCGGACCCACGGTTTGGGCCTATAGCAATCAGCCCCAGCATTTT,CASGPTVWAYSNQPQHF
TRBD1,TRBJ2-7,TRBV9,.,TGTGCCAGCAGCGTAGGACCAGGGGGAGAAAACGAGCAGTACTTC,CASSVGPGGENEQYF
TRBD2,TRBJ2-1,TRBV29-1,.,TGCAGCGTCCCGACTAGCGGGGACAATGAGCAGTTCTTC,CSVPTSGDNEQFF
.,TRBJ1-1,TRBV4-3,.,TGCGCCAGCAGCCAAGGGTTAGCGGATAGGAACACTGAAGCTTTCTTT,CASSQGLADRNTEAFF
.,TRBJ2-2,TRBV18,.,TGTGCCAGCTCACCACAGGAGGGGGCGCGCACCGGGGAGCTGTTTTTT,CASSPQEGARTGELFF
TRBD1,TRBJ2-7,TRBV7-9,once,TGTGCCAGCACCCCCGGGGGACAGGGTTACTACGAGCAGTACTTC,CASTPGGQGYYEQYF
TRBD2,TRBJ2-1,TRBV19,.,TGTGCCAGTAGTATAGATCTGAGCGGGAGCTCCTACAATGAGCAGTTCTTC,CASSIDLSGSSYNEQFF
TRBD2,TRBJ2-1,TRBV7-9,.,TGTGCCAGCAGCCCCACCGGCGGGAGCTCCTACAATGAGCAGTTCTTC,CASSPTGGSSYNEQFF
.,TRBJ1-1,TRBV7-9,.,TGTGCCAGCAGCTCGGACGTGAACACTGAAGCTTTCTTT,CASSSDVNTEAFF
TRBD1,TRBJ2-7,TRBV7-2,.,TGTGCCAGCAGCTTAGGGACAGGGGGCTTTTACGAGCAGTACTTC,CASSLGTGGFYEQYF
.,TRBJ1-1,TRBV30,.,TGTGCCTGGAGTCCTTTTGGCACTGAAGCTTTCTTT,CAWSPFGTEAFF
.,TRBJ1-2,TRBV9,.,TGTGCCAGCAGCGCAACCGGGACCCTAAACGACTATGGCTACACCTTC,CASSATGTLNDYGYTF
.,TRBJ1-2,TRBV7-9,once,TGTGCCAGCAGCTTAGGGCAGGGTCATTATGGCTACACCTTC,CASSLGQGHYGYTF
.,TRBJ2-6,TRBV13,.,TGTGCCAGCAGCTCCAGGGGCTCTGGGGCCAACGTCCTGACTTTC,CASSSRGSGANVLTF
.,TRBJ2-1,TRBV5-1,once,TGCGCCAGCAGCTCTCCACAAGATTGGAGCCGGGACTACAATGAGCAGTTCTTC,CASSSPQDWSRDYNEQFF
.,TRBJ2-2,TRBV29-1,.,TGCAGCGTTGCATTTTTATCCGGGGAGCTGTTTTTT,CSVAFLSGELFF
.,TRBJ2-6,TRBV7-9,once,TGTGCCAGCAGCTTAACCGGCTCTGGGGCCAACGTCCTGACTTTC,CASSLTGSGANVLTF
.,TRBJ2-7,TRBV7-9,.,TGTGCCAGCAGCCCTAACACCCACGAGCAGTACTTC,CASSPNTHEQYF
TRBD2,TRBJ2-7,TRBV7-9,.,TGTGCCAGCAGGGGCGGACTAGCGGGAGCCTACGAGCAGTACTTC,CASRGGLAGAYEQYF
TRBD2,TRBJ2-5,TRBV7-8,.,TGTGCCAGCAGCCTGGGACTAGCGGGAGTTGAGACCCAGTACTTC,CASSLGLAGVETQYF
.,TRBJ2-7,TRBV7-8,.,TGTGCCAGCAGCCCCGGTTCCTACGAGCAGTACTTC,CASSPGSYEQYF
.,TRBJ1-5,TRBV6-5,.,TGTGCCAGCAGATTAGGGGGACGGAGCAATCAGCCCCAGCATTTT,CASRLGGRSNQPQHF
.,TRBJ1-1,TRBV7-9,.,TGTGCCAGCAGCCCCCCTATTGCGAACACTGAAGCTTTCTTT,CASSPPIANTEAFF
.,TRBJ2-2,TRBV4-1,.,TGCGCCAGCAGCACGGACTGGCTCACCGGGGAGCTGTTTTTT,CASSTDWLTGELFF
.,TRBJ2-2,TRBV7-3,.,TGTGCCAGCAGCTTTTTGACGGGGCCCAACACCGGGGAGCTGTTTTTT,CASSFLTGPNTGELFF